This T cell receptor (beta chain) was found in a study of blood T cell repertoires in COVID-19. Produced via immunoSEQ multiplex PCR; TCRdb's table is partial and in-frame only. The sample includes about 250,000 clones, about 90% of them seen just once. CDR3 length equals 16 residues. Germline V gene sequence: CDR1 MNHEY, CDR2 SVGAGI. Trimming stripped 1 base from V and 4 bases from J, with 13 bases between. The sample taken for sequencing was peripheral blood. The chain joins TRBV6-5 to TRBJ2-2, with D possibly TRBD2 on 5 matching bases. This TCR derives from a man aged 18 to 29 with active or convalescent COVID-19. CDR3 region: CASSYFGLGSTGELFF. Here the CDR3 DNA reads TGTGCCAGCAGTTACTTCGGTTTGGGGAGCACCGGGGAGCTGTTTTTT.